The 24 T cell receptor beta chains given below trace back to one sample, sequenced in a study of blood T cell repertoires in COVID-19. Here immunoSEQ multiplex PCR was the method, and the copy in TCRdb shows in-frame clones only, minus some. The table has 170,000 or so clones, roughly 86% seen once; the top ten hold less than 3.5%. Sequencing was performed on peripheral blood. These TCRs come from a man in his forties with active or convalescent COVID-19.

The rearrangement links TRBV5-1 to TRBJ1-1; the match to TRBD1 covers 9 bases. With V trimmed by 2 bases and J by 1 base, 3 bases remained unmatched. Germline V gives CDR1 SGHRS, CDR2 YFSETQ. The CDR3 extends over 15 amino acids. The CDR3 spells CASSFTGGANTEAFF. The DNA for the CDR3 is TGCGCCAGCAGCTTTACAGGGGGCGCGAACACTGAAGCTTTCTTT.

This sequence joins TRBV4-1 and TRBJ1-1; perhaps TRBD1 as D (5 bases). This CDR3 region has 14 residues. Germline V gene sequence: CDR1 MGHRA, CDR2 YSYEKL. Trimming pared 5 bases from V and 7 bases from J, leaving 17 bases between. The CDR3 DNA is TGCGCCAGCAGCTTTAGTGTAGGGGCGCATGAAGCTTTCTTT. Amino acids: CASSFSVGAHEAFF.

The genes are TRBV30 and TRBJ2-5; maybe TRBD1 (6 bases). The germline gives CDR1 GTSNPN, CDR2 SVGIG (reference sequence). The CDR3 covers 12 residues. Trimming took 3 bases from V and 5 from J, leaving 10 bases between them. CDR3 DNA sequence: TGTGCCTGGAGCAGGGGCACGGAGACCCAGTACTTC. Amino acid sequence: CAWSRGTETQYF. The full variable domain, completed using reference TRBV30 and TRBJ2-5, is SQTIHQWPATLVQPVGSPLSLECTVEGTSNPNLYWYRQAAGRGLQLLFYSVGIGQISSEVPQNLSASRPQDRQFILSSKKLLLSDSGFYLCAWSRGTETQYFGPGTRLLVL.

V usage is TRBV2 and J usage is TRBJ2-7, with D perhaps matching TRBD1 (6 bases). This CDR3 comprises 13 residues. V lost 2 bases, J lost 3 bases, and 8 bases lay in between. The germline V gene encodes CDR1 SNHLY and CDR2 FYNNEI. CDR3 loop: CASSEPGDYEQYF. Written as DNA, the CDR3 is TGTGCCAGCAGTGAACCAGGGGACTACGAGCAGTACTTC.

V usage is TRBV5-5 and J usage is TRBJ1-1; D is undetermined. V was trimmed by 6 bases and J by 1 base, leaving 10 bases between them. Germline CDR1 SGHKS, CDR2 YYEKEE (reference sequence). CDR3 size: 13 residues. CDR3 nucleotides: TGTGCCAGCACCCTGGGAGGGAACACTGAAGCTTTCTTT. This encodes CASTLGGNTEAFF.

This clone was found once. The chain links TRBV9 to TRBJ1-3; D is possibly TRBD1 (5 bases). This CDR3 has 16 residues. V lost 0 bases and J 3 bases, leaving 13 bases between the germline ends. Per germline, CDR1 SGDLS and CDR2 YYNGEE. As DNA, the CDR3 is TGTGCCAGCAGCGTAGAGGGGCAGGGTAATGGAAACACCATATATTTT. Amino acids: CASSVEGQGNGNTIYF.

The V gene is TRBV10-2, the J gene TRBJ2-1, with 7 positions matching TRBD1. The germline V gene encodes CDR1 WSHSY and CDR2 SAAADI. The CDR3 is 14 residues long. Germline trimming cut 7 bases from V and 5 bases from J; bases unmatched to any gene: 8. The CDR3 DNA follows: TGCGCCAGCAACGACAGGGCCCGAAACAATGAGCAGTTCTTC. Amino acids: CASNDRARNNEQFF.

V is TRBV4-1 and J is TRBJ1-3, with D tentatively TRBD1 (5 bases). The CDR3 has 15 residues. CDR1 is MGHRA and CDR2 is YSYEKL in the germline V gene. V was cut by 1 base and J by 0 bases, with 7 bases left in between. CDR3 bases: TGCGCCAGCAGCCAAGGCGACAGCTCTGGAAACACCATATATTTT. This codes for CASSQGDSSGNTIYF.

V and J are TRBV5-4 and TRBJ2-7; 7 nucleotides line up with TRBD2. The CDR3 loop spans 14 amino acids. From germline, CDR1 is SGHNT and CDR2 YYREEE (reference sequence). The trim removed 2 bases at V and 1 base at J, leaving 3 bases unmatched. The CDR3 coding sequence is TGTGCCAGCAGCTTTCAGGGAGGGTCCTACGAGCAGTACTTC. Translation: CASSFQGGSYEQYF.

V is TRBV12-3 or TRBV12-4 and J is TRBJ1-6, with D perhaps matching TRBD1 (5 bases). This CDR3 contains 13 residues. Trimming stripped 3 bases from V and 10 bases from J, with 10 bases between. CDR3 sequence reads: CASSLGLRSPLHF. CDR3 DNA sequence: TGTGCCAGCAGTTTGGGACTCCGCTCACCCCTCCACTTT.

The chain joins TRBV27 to TRBJ1-5, with 9 bases that match TRBD1. With V trimmed by 5 bases and J by 2 bases, 10 bases remained unmatched. Germline V gene data show CDR1 as MNHEY and CDR2 as SMNVEV (reference sequence). This CDR3 is built from 17 residues. CDR3 nucleotide sequence: TGTGCCAGCAGTCCCCGGACAGGGGCTTTTGGCAATCAGCCCCAGCATTTT. Translating it yields CASSPRTGAFGNQPQHF.

This sequence joins TRBV27 and TRBJ1-5, with 8 bases lining up with TRBD1. CDR3 length: 15 residues. Germline V CDR1 and CDR2: MNHEY, SMNVEV (reference sequence). V lost 2 bases to trimming and J lost 4 bases; unmatched junction nucleotides: 4. The CDR3 region has the DNA TGTGCCAGCAGTTTAGGGCAGGGGGCGAATCAGCCCCAGCATTTT. It specifies CASSLGQGANQPQHF.

This clone has just a few counts. The chain carries TRBV24-1 and TRBJ1-1; 12 bases agree with TRBD1. CDR1 is KGHDR, CDR2 SFDVKD, per germline. Trimming cost V 10 bases and J 5 bases; bases outside gene matches: 10. The CDR3 is 15 residues long. The chain's CDR3 is CATAGTGGAGTEAFF. In DNA, the CDR3 is TGTGCCACGGCCGGGACAGGGGGCGCGGGAACTGAAGCTTTCTTT.

The chain links TRBV28 to TRBJ1-2; D might be TRBD1 (5 bases). V shed 6 bases and J shed 2 bases, with 13 bases lying between them. The germline gives CDR1 MDHEN, CDR2 SYDVKM. There are 14 residues in the CDR3. CDR3: CASREGRLNYGYTF. As DNA, the CDR3 is TGTGCCAGCAGGGAGGGACGGTTGAACTATGGCTACACCTTC.

This clone occurred a few times. V is TRBV2 and J is TRBJ2-5; D might be TRBD2 (6 bases). The V end lost 6 bases, the J end lost 4 bases, and 9 bases lay between the germline ends. Germline V gives CDR1 SNHLY, CDR2 FYNNEI. The CDR3 has 12 residues. For the CDR3, the DNA is TGTGCCAGCAGGGGGACTGGAGAGACCCAGTACTTC. As protein: CASRGTGETQYF.

V gene TRBV28 combines with J gene TRBJ1-5; no clear D. The V gene lost 6 bases and the J gene lost 1 base, with 16 bases spanning the gap. Germline-derived CDR1 and CDR2 are MDHEN and SYDVKM. CDR3 length: 16 amino acids. The CDR3 protein is CASSLLRRASNQPQHF. In DNA, the CDR3 is TGTGCCAGCAGCCTTCTTCGGAGAGCCAGCAATCAGCCCCAGCATTTT.

The chain couples TRBV4-1 to TRBJ2-3; 11 bases are a match to TRBD1. The CDR3 sequence is 16 residues long. The V segment lost 4 bases and the J segment 3 bases; nucleotides outside the gene matches: 6. From germline, CDR1 is MGHRA and CDR2 YSYEKL. The CDR3 bases are TGCGCCAGCAGCCCGGGCGGGACAGGGGGAACAGATACGCAGTATTTT. As protein: CASSPGGTGGTDTQYF.

This rearrangement joins TRBV5-3 to TRBJ2-1; TRBD2 aligns across 15 bases. TRBV5-3 is an ORF, and what it does is uncertain. Losses at the gene ends were 4 bases for V and 3 bases for J; bases not matched to a gene: 8. The CDR3 is 18 amino acids. DNA of the CDR3: TGTGCCAGAAGCCCATCCTGGACTAGCGGGGGGGACTACAATGAGCAGTTCTTC. It translates to CARSPSWTSGGDYNEQFF.

V is TRBV30 and J is TRBJ1-5; D is unresolved. The CDR3 spans 13 residues. Germline values: CDR1 GTSNPN, CDR2 SVGIG (reference sequence). Between the trimmed V and J ends, which lost 1 base and 5 bases, there was a span of 9 bases. Written as DNA, the CDR3 is TGTGCCTGGAGTGAAGGGAGGGATCAGCCCCAGCATTTT. Translated: CAWSEGRDQPQHF.

The gene calls are TRBV12-3 or TRBV12-4 and TRBJ2-7; D perhaps matches TRBD1 (6 bases). This CDR3 is built from 13 residues. V was shortened by 8 bases and J by 6 bases, with 17 bases between the two germline ends. In DNA form, the CDR3 reads TGTGCCAGCCTCAAAACAGGGAATTTCGAGCAGTACTTC. Its protein product is CASLKTGNFEQYF.

The CDR3 DNA reads as TGTGCCTGGATGGGAGGGTGGTATGGCTACACCTTC. Translation gives CAWMGGWYGYTF. V and J are TRBV30 and TRBJ1-2; D unclear. V was shortened by 4 bases and J by 5 bases, with 11 bases between the two germline ends. This CDR3 comprises 12 residues. CDR1 and CDR2 (germline): GTSNPN, SVGIG (reference sequence).

This clone was detected only a few times. The chain links TRBV24-1 to TRBJ2-1; 8 bases are a match to TRBD1. Germline trimming cut 4 bases from V and 5 bases from J; bases unmatched to any gene: 12. The CDR3 has 17 amino acids. Germline CDR1 KGHDR, CDR2 SFDVKD. This CDR3 is CATSDPDRALSNNEQFF. The DNA for the CDR3 is TGTGCCACCAGTGACCCGGACAGGGCCCTATCCAACAATGAGCAGTTCTTC.

In its sample, this clone was seen once. J is TRBJ1-2 and V is TRBV27; 7 nucleotides line up with TRBD1. The V segment lost 3 bases and the J segment 3 bases; nucleotides outside the gene matches: 4. The length of the CDR3 is 14 residues. Germline V gene lookup returns CDR1 MNHEY and CDR2 SMNVEV (reference sequence). CDR3 nucleotide sequence: TGTGCCAGCAGTTTCCGGGACAGTTACTATGGCTACACCTTC. It encodes CASSFRDSYYGYTF.

The DNA for the CDR3 is TGTGCCAGCACCGGGGAACTCTACGAGCAGTACTTC. This translates into CASTGELYEQYF. The chain uses TRBV6-6 and TRBJ2-7, with a weak D call TRBD2 (5 bases). Germline V gene sequence: CDR1 MNHNY, CDR2 SVGAGI (reference sequence). The CDR3 length is 12 residues. V lost 7 bases, J lost 3 bases, and 10 bases lay in between.